The 24 T cell receptor beta chains below all came from one sample that was sequenced in a study of technical replicates of blood from several donors. The assay was immunoSEQ multiplex PCR, and TCRdb's table has in-frame clones only and misses some. The sample has fewer than 70,000 clones, 75% to 90% seen once; the top ten hold less than 6%. The specimen sequenced was PBMCs. The source is a human donor in good health. Some clones in this sample may be carry-over from other donors' samples.

The rearrangement uses TRBV19 and TRBJ1-5; D is perhaps TRBD1 (6 bases). Trimming cost V 1 base and J 4 bases, with 17 bases left between them. This CDR3 region has 17 residues. The germline CDR1 and CDR2 sequences are LNHDA and SQIVND (reference sequence). This chain's CDR3 is CASSIGPQGFGNQPQHF. The CDR3 DNA reads TGTGCCAGTAGTATAGGCCCGCAGGGGTTTGGGAATCAGCCCCAGCATTTT. Supplemented by reference TRBV19 and TRBJ1-5, the full variable domain reads DGGITQSPKYLFRKEGQNVTLSCEQNLNHDAMYWYRQDPGQGLRLIYYSQIVNDFQKGDIAEGYSVSREKKESFPLTVTSAQKNPTAFYLCASSIGPQGFGNQPQHFGDGTRLSIL.

This sequence joins TRBV18 and TRBJ2-5; D call uncertain. The germline gives CDR1 KGHSH, CDR2 LQKENI. The CDR3 loop spans 13 amino acids. V was shortened by 3 bases and J by 0 bases, with 5 bases between the two germline ends. The CDR3 nucleotides are TGTGCCAGCTCACCCCAGGACCAAGAGACCCAGTACTTC. Amino acids: CASSPQDQETQYF.

The chain carries TRBV2 and TRBJ2-1; 9 bases fit TRBD2. CDR3 size: 16 residues. Losses at the gene ends were 0 bases for V and 1 base for J; bases not matched to a gene: 1. Germline V gives CDR1 SNHLY, CDR2 FYNNEI. The CDR3 coding sequence is TGTGCCAGCAGTGAAGCAGCGGGGGGTTCCTACAATGAGCAGTTCTTC. It yields the protein CASSEAAGGSYNEQFF.

J is TRBJ1-1 and V is TRBV7-2; D may be TRBD1 (5 bases). Germline assignment: CDR1 SGHTA and CDR2 FQGNSA. The length of the CDR3 is 15 residues. V dropped 1 base and J dropped 1 base, with 10 bases sitting between them. CDR3 sequence: CASSLEAGPNTEAFF. CDR3 coding DNA: TGTGCCAGCAGCTTAGAGGCAGGGCCGAACACTGAAGCTTTCTTT.

To note about this clone: Additional DNA sequences in this sample encode the identical CDR3. The V gene is TRBV5-1, the J gene TRBJ2-1; 8 bases fit TRBD2. V shed 4 bases and J 4 bases; nucleotides not matched to a gene: 4. CDR1 and CDR2 from the germline V gene are SGHRS and YFSETQ. The length of the CDR3 is 14 residues. In DNA, the CDR3 is TGCGCCAGCAGCGCGAGCGGGGGATACAATGAGCAGTTCTTC. Protein product: CASSASGGYNEQFF.

V gene TRBV7-9 combines with J gene TRBJ2-1; 8 bases are shared with TRBD1. The CDR3 covers 16 residues. Germline CDR1 is SEHNR and CDR2 is FQNEAQ (reference sequence). Unmatched junction bases numbered 6, after V lost 1 base and J lost 4 bases. The CDR3: CASSLGSRQGYNEQFF. The CDR3 nucleotides read TGTGCCAGCAGCTTAGGGTCCCGACAGGGGTACAATGAGCAGTTCTTC.

V and J are TRBV7-9 and TRBJ2-5; 13 bases match TRBD2. The CDR3 spans 14 residues. J was trimmed by 5 bases and V by 5 bases; bases with no gene match: 2. Germline V gene data show CDR1 as SEHNR and CDR2 as FQNEAQ (reference sequence). As DNA, the CDR3 is TGTGCCAGCAGCGGACTAGCGGGGGTTGAGACCCAGTACTTC. This sequence encodes CASSGLAGVETQYF.

The chain has TRBV19 and TRBJ1-6; D possibly corresponds to TRBD1 (5 bases). The CDR3 sequence is 12 residues long. The ends were cut back, 7 bases at V and 10 bases at J, with 11 bases in the middle. Germline CDR1 reads LNHDA; CDR2 reads SQIVND (reference sequence). DNA for the CDR3: TGTGCCAGTAAACAGGACCGGTCACCCCTCCACTTT. Translating it yields CASKQDRSPLHF.

In this sample, this clone turned up a few times. J is TRBJ1-1 and V is TRBV6-1, with 10 bases fitting TRBD1. Germline V lookup: CDR1 MNHNS, CDR2 SASEGT. V lost 7 bases and J lost 6; bases outside the gene matches: 8. CDR3 size: 14 residues. This chain's CDR3 is CASNQDRGLSEAFF. The DNA of the CDR3 is TGTGCCAGCAACCAGGACAGGGGGTTGTCTGAAGCTTTCTTT.

The V call is TRBV18, the J call TRBJ1-6; 9 bases agree with TRBD1. This CDR3 is built from 16 residues. Germline V gene data show CDR1 as KGHSH and CDR2 as LQKENI. Losses at the gene ends were 3 bases for V and 7 bases for J; bases not matched to a gene: 7. The CDR3 DNA reads as TGTGCCAGCTCACCTCAACAGGGGGCCTGGAATTCACCCCTCCACTTT. It is translated as CASSPQQGAWNSPLHF.

V usage is TRBV4-3 and J usage is TRBJ1-2; a weak D match, TRBD1 (5 bases). The V end lost 1 base, the J end lost 3 bases, and 18 bases lay between the germline ends. The CDR3 is made up of 17 amino acids. Looked up from germline, CDR1 is LGHNA and CDR2 is YSLEER. The CDR3 DNA is TGCGCCAGCAGCCAAGCGCCCAGGCCAGGGATACACTATGGCTACACCTTC. Residues: CASSQAPRPGIHYGYTF.

This chain connects TRBV7-8 to TRBJ1-1; TRBD1 matches at 7 bases. Germline values: CDR1 SGHVS, CDR2 FQNEAQ. Trimming at V came to 3 bases and at J to 7 bases, leaving 5 bases not matched to a gene. The CDR3 contains 13 residues. DNA for the CDR3: TGTGCCAGCAGCTTTTACAGGGGCGGTGAAGCTTTCTTT. Residues: CASSFYRGGEAFF.

V usage is TRBV15 and J usage is TRBJ2-6, with D possibly TRBD1 on 6 matching bases. This CDR3 is built from 15 residues. V was cut by 1 base and J by 4 bases, with 8 bases left in between. Looked up from germline, CDR1 is LNHNV and CDR2 is YYDKDF (reference sequence). The CDR3 protein is CATSRGDIGANVLTF. DNA for the CDR3: TGTGCCACCAGCAGAGGGGACATCGGGGCCAACGTCCTGACTTTC.

This chain uses TRBV14 with TRBJ2-2; TRBD1 matches 8 bases. With V trimmed by 1 base and J by 6 bases, 4 bases remained unmatched. There are 15 residues in the CDR3. The germline V gene has CDR1 SGHDN and CDR2 FVKESK. CDR3 in DNA: TGTGCCAGCAGCCAAGCCAGGGGGCCGGCCGGGGAGCTGTTTTTT. As protein: CASSQARGPAGELFF.

This sequence joins TRBV5-4 and TRBJ2-3, with TRBD2 identical over 10 bases. The J segment lost 7 bases and the V segment lost 0 bases, leaving 8 bases of the junction unmatched. From germline, CDR1 is SGHNT and CDR2 YYREEE (reference sequence). The CDR3 spans 16 residues. The CDR3 reads CASSLVQRGGFNTQYF. CDR3 coding DNA: TGTGCCAGCAGCTTGGTGCAGCGGGGGGGCTTCAATACGCAGTATTTT.

This clone was picked up one time. This chain uses TRBV2 with TRBJ2-1; 11 positions match TRBD2. CDR3 length: 14 amino acids. J gave up 6 bases and V 7 bases, and 5 bases lay outside the gene matches. The germline V gene has CDR1 SNHLY and CDR2 FYNNEI. The DNA for the CDR3 is TGTGCCAGCAAGCCGGGACTAGCGGCCAATGAGCAGTTCTTC. Amino acid sequence: CASKPGLAANEQFF.

This rearrangement joins TRBV6-6 to TRBJ2-7, with TRBD2 matching over 10 bases. Per the germline V gene, CDR1 is MNHNY and CDR2 is SVGAGI (reference sequence). The V segment lost 2 bases and the J segment 6 bases; nucleotides outside the gene matches: 7. The CDR3 is 15 amino acids. The CDR3 region is CASSYPQLAGPEQYF. CDR3 bases: TGTGCCAGCAGTTACCCCCAACTAGCGGGACCCGAGCAGTACTTC.

The chain employs TRBV18 and TRBJ2-1; 8 nucleotides agree with TRBD1. Trimming cost V 3 bases and J 5 bases; bases outside gene matches: 3. There are 14 residues in the CDR3. Germline V gene lookup returns CDR1 KGHSH and CDR2 LQKENI. The CDR3 spells CASSPIQGDNEQFF. CDR3 DNA: TGTGCCAGCTCACCCATACAGGGGGACAATGAGCAGTTCTTC.

The chain recombines TRBV5-1 with TRBJ2-4; D might be TRBD2 (5 bases). The CDR3 loop spans 15 amino acids. With 0 bases removed from V and 8 bases from J, the gap between germline ends came to 15 bases. Germline CDR1 SGHRS, CDR2 YFSETQ. The CDR3 sequence is CASSLEASPWDIQYF. In DNA, the CDR3 is TGCGCCAGCAGCTTGGAGGCTAGCCCATGGGACATTCAGTACTTC.

V usage is TRBV19 and J usage is TRBJ1-5; the match to TRBD1 covers 8 bases. The germline gives CDR1 LNHDA, CDR2 SQIVND (reference sequence). This CDR3 region has 14 residues. J was trimmed by 5 bases and V by 6 bases; bases with no gene match: 6. DNA of the CDR3: TGTGCCAGTAGAACAGGGGGGATAGATCAGCCCCAGCATTTT. Residues: CASRTGGIDQPQHF.

The V and J genes are TRBV15 and TRBJ1-6; TRBD1 is a possible D gene (6 bases). This CDR3 region has 13 residues. In germline, CDR1 is LNHNV, CDR2 YYDKDF (reference sequence). The V end was cut by 8 bases, the J end by 10 bases, with 15 bases between. CDR3 region: CATARGGESPLHF. The CDR3 nucleotides are TGTGCCACCGCTAGGGGGGGCGAGTCACCCCTCCACTTT.

This chain links TRBV4-2 with TRBJ2-5; 7 bases agree with TRBD1. J was trimmed by 4 bases and V by 1 base; bases with no gene match: 9. CDR3 length: 16 amino acids. From germline, CDR1 is LGHNA and CDR2 YNFKEQ. The CDR3 here is CASSQGGVGGVETQYF. The CDR3 nucleotides read TGTGCCAGCAGCCAAGGAGGGGTAGGGGGCGTAGAGACCCAGTACTTC.

The rearrangement joins TRBV5-8 to TRBJ2-5; 9 bases fit TRBD1. Germline V gene data show CDR1 as SGHTS and CDR2 as YDEGEE. V was clipped by 8 bases and J by 5 bases; unmatched bases: 19. This CDR3 region has 17 residues. CDR3 region: CARNPRRRDRELETQYF. CDR3 bases: TGTGCCAGGAACCCGCGTAGGAGGGACAGGGAGTTGGAGACCCAGTACTTC.

The chain links TRBV5-1 to TRBJ2-3; 9 bases map to TRBD1. This CDR3 comprises 15 residues. Germline-derived CDR1 and CDR2 are SGHRS and YFSETQ. V was pared by 4 bases and J by 4 bases, with 7 bases of the junction left unmatched. The CDR3 region is CASSINRGPADTQYF. In DNA, the CDR3 is TGCGCCAGCAGCATAAACAGGGGGCCTGCAGATACGCAGTATTTT.